These 32 T cell receptor beta chains originate from one sample sequenced in a study of blood T cell repertoires in COVID-19. Here immunoSEQ multiplex PCR was the method, and the copy in TCRdb shows in-frame clones only, minus some. The sample holds 74,000 or so clones; around 87% are singletons and the top ten take 2.7%. Sequencing was performed on peripheral blood. The origin of the receptors is a man over 45 with acute or convalescent COVID-19.

This clone was detected only a few times. V usage is TRBV28 and J usage is TRBJ1-1, with D tentatively TRBD1 (6 bases). Germline V gene lookup returns CDR1 MDHEN and CDR2 SYDVKM. The CDR3 has 16 residues. The germline V and J ends were trimmed by 5 bases and 0 bases, with 16 bases remaining between them. The CDR3 loop reads CASSRSWTVLNTEAFF. The CDR3 DNA is TGTGCCAGCAGTCGTTCGTGGACAGTATTGAACACTGAAGCTTTCTTT. Drawing the rest from reference TRBV28 and TRBJ1-1, the complete variable domain is DVKVTQSSRYLVKRTGEKVFLECVQDMDHENMFWYRQDPGLGLRLIYFSYDVKMKEKGDIPEGYSVSREKKERFSLILESASTNQTSMYLCASSRSWTVLNTEAFFGQGTRLTVV.

This clone appeared once. The J gene is TRBJ1-1, the V gene TRBV3-1 (or the pseudogene TRBV3-2); D not certain. Deletions cut 0 bases from V and 4 bases from J, with 6 bases between. The germline V gene has CDR1 LGHDT and CDR2 YNNKEL (reference sequence). The CDR3 consists of 13 residues. The CDR3 DNA follows: TGTGCCAGCAGCCAAGATCGGGGCACTGAAGCTTTCTTT. Amino acid sequence: CASSQDRGTEAFF.

J is TRBJ2-7 and V is TRBV6-2 or TRBV6-3, with D unclear. The V end lost 2 bases, the J end lost 2 bases, and 7 bases lay between the germline ends. This CDR3 contains 13 residues. Germline V gene data show CDR1 as MNHEY and CDR2 as SVGEGT. CDR3 in amino acids: CASSYEVTYEQYV. DNA of the CDR3: TGTGCCAGCAGTTACGAGGTCACCTACGAGCAGTACGTC.

The chain joins TRBV5-1 to TRBJ1-1; D is possibly TRBD1 (5 bases). The CDR3 totals 15 residues. CDR1 SGHRS and CDR2 YFSETQ come from the germline V gene. V dropped 3 bases and J dropped 4 bases, with 16 bases sitting between them. The CDR3, as DNA: TGCGCCAGCAGCTCCAATCCAACGACAGCCACTGAAGCTTTCTTT. As protein: CASSSNPTTATEAFF. The full variable domain, in which reference TRBV5-1 and TRBJ1-1 provide the parts outside the CDR3, is KAGVTQTPRYLIKTRGQQVTLSCSPISGHRSVSWYQQTPGQGLQFLFEYFSETQRNKGNFPGRFSGRQFSNSRSEMNVSTLELGDSALYLCASSSNPTTATEAFFGQGTRLTVV.

The rearrangement joins TRBV19 to TRBJ1-5, with TRBD1 matching 8 bases. J gave up 7 bases and V 3 bases, and 11 bases lay outside the gene matches. The germline CDR1 and CDR2 sequences are LNHDA and SQIVND (reference sequence). The CDR3 totals 16 residues. Here the CDR3 DNA reads TGTGCCAGTAGTATCCAACAGGGGGGGTCGGTCCAGCCCCAGCATTTT. Protein: CASSIQQGGSVQPQHF.

The rearrangement uses TRBV21-1 and TRBJ2-1; TRBD2 is taken as the D call from the table, unchecked against the DNA. TRBV21-1 is shown as a pseudogene. The CDR3 contains 17 residues. DNA of the CDR3: TGTGCCAGCAGAGAACCCGCCGGGACTAGCGGGACAGAGGAGCAGTTCTTC. This sequence encodes CASREPAGTSGTEEQFF.

The chain links TRBV7-6 to TRBJ1-3, with D perhaps TRBD1 (6 bases). Germline V gene lookup returns CDR1 SGHVS and CDR2 FNYEAQ. The CDR3 loop spans 15 amino acids. The V and J ends lost 5 bases and 2 bases respectively, with 13 bases between them. The CDR3 bases are TGTGCCAGCAGCCTGGGGGCAGGTACTGGAAACACCATATATTTT. It translates to CASSLGAGTGNTIYF.

This clone appeared a single time. This chain joins TRBV25-1 and TRBJ2-1; 7 nucleotides align to TRBD2. J was trimmed by 0 bases and V by 1 base; bases with no gene match: 3. The CDR3 covers 16 residues. CDR1 is MGHDK, CDR2 SYGVNS, per germline. CDR3 sequence (DNA): TGTGCCAGCAGTGAATTAGGCGGGGGCTCCTACAATGAGCAGTTCTTC. Translated: CASSELGGGSYNEQFF.

This rearrangement joins TRBV3-1 (or the pseudogene TRBV3-2) to TRBJ1-1, with a weak D call TRBD1 (5 bases). Germline V gene sequence: CDR1 LGHDT, CDR2 YNNKEL (reference sequence). The CDR3 runs 16 residues. V lost 0 bases and J lost 7, with 18 bases in between. CDR3 sequence: CASSQEPIVRGGEAFF. Written as DNA, the CDR3 is TGTGCCAGCAGCCAAGAACCCATCGTAAGGGGCGGTGAAGCTTTCTTT.

This clone appeared once. CDR3 coding DNA: TGTGCCAGTAGTATTATGGTGGGACTAGCGGGAGCAGCCCCCTTCTTC. Its translation: CASSIMVGLAGAAPFF. This sequence joins TRBV19 and TRBJ2-1; TRBD2 agrees at 14 bases. The CDR3 has 16 residues. Germline CDR1 LNHDA, CDR2 SQIVND (reference sequence). The trim removed 3 bases at V and 16 bases at J, leaving 14 bases unmatched.

J is TRBJ1-5 and V is TRBV10-3; the D gene is possibly TRBD1 (6 bases). The CDR3 runs to 16 residues. CDR1 ENHRY and CDR2 SYGVKD come from the germline V gene. V dropped 0 bases and J dropped 1 base, with 10 bases sitting between them. As DNA, the CDR3 is TGTGCCATCAGTGAGTCGGGGACACAAAGCAATCAGCCCCAGCATTTT. As protein: CAISESGTQSNQPQHF.

This clone was seen a handful of times. V usage is TRBV27 and J usage is TRBJ2-7; D perhaps matches TRBD1 (6 bases). The CDR3 has 15 residues. V was cut by 2 bases and J by 0 bases, with 11 bases left in between. The V gene's germline CDR1 is MNHEY and CDR2 SMNVEV (reference sequence). Here the CDR3 reads CASSLTGTPSYEQYF. In DNA, the CDR3 is TGTGCCAGCAGTTTAACCGGGACACCCTCCTACGAGCAGTACTTC.

As DNA, the CDR3 is TGTGCCAGCAGCTTATTCGGTTTCCCCCCTGACAGTCCGAACACTGAAGCTTTCTTT. Amino acids: CASSLFGFPPDSPNTEAFF. The gene calls are TRBV7-2 and TRBJ1-1; D is perhaps TRBD1 (5 bases). The germline V gene has CDR1 SGHTA and CDR2 FQGNSA. Trimming stripped 2 bases from V and 1 base from J, with 23 bases between. CDR3 length equals 19 residues.

CDR3 region: CASSSGSSGANVLTF. In nucleotides, the CDR3 is TGTGCCAGCTCATCTGGTAGCTCTGGGGCCAACGTCCTGACTTTC. The V call is TRBV18, the J call TRBJ2-6; D ambiguous. CDR3 length equals 15 residues. V was trimmed by 5 bases and J by 0 bases, leaving 8 bases between them. CDR1 and CDR2 (germline): KGHSH, LQKENI.

This clone came up once. The chain carries TRBV6-5 and TRBJ1-5, with 7 nucleotides matching TRBD1. Looked up from germline, CDR1 is MNHEY and CDR2 is SVGAGI. V dropped 5 bases and J dropped 8; count of bases not matched to a gene: 9. This CDR3 spans 14 amino acids. Here the CDR3 DNA reads TGTGCCAGCAGTATACGACAGGGACTGGAGCCCCAGCATTTT. It yields the protein CASSIRQGLEPQHF.

This clone was seen only a few times. V and J are TRBV5-1 and TRBJ2-5; D is perhaps TRBD2 (5 bases). Germline V CDR1 and CDR2: SGHRS, YFSETQ. This CDR3 is 13 amino acids long. V shed 4 bases and J shed 0 bases, with 7 bases lying between them. The chain's CDR3 is CASSPGNQETQYF. In DNA form, the CDR3 reads TGCGCCAGCAGCCCCGGGAACCAAGAGACCCAGTACTTC.

V is TRBV6-6 and J is TRBJ2-5; perhaps TRBD1 as D (5 bases). Trimming pared 5 bases from V and 9 bases from J, leaving 19 bases between. CDR1 is MNHNY, CDR2 SVGAGI, per germline (reference sequence). This CDR3 has 14 residues. As DNA, the CDR3 is TGTGCCAGCAGTCACTTGACCGCCGCCAGGGCCCAGTACTTC. Protein sequence: CASSHLTAARAQYF.

This rearrangement joins TRBV30 to TRBJ2-7; 7 nucleotides align to TRBD1. Germline V gene sequence: CDR1 GTSNPN, CDR2 SVGIG (reference sequence). The CDR3 covers 13 residues. V trimming: 3 bases; J trimming: 4 bases; junction bases outside the gene matches: 6. The DNA for the CDR3 is TGTGCCTGGAGCAGAGGGGGCAGTTACGAGCAGTACTTC. It translates to CAWSRGGSYEQYF.

The chain employs TRBV24-1 and TRBJ1-5; no definite D call. The V end lost 5 bases, the J end lost 6 bases, and 16 bases lay between the germline ends. The V gene's germline CDR1 is KGHDR and CDR2 SFDVKD. The CDR3 contains 15 residues. The CDR3 DNA is TGTGCCACCAGTGCCTCCGGGTTAGATGGTCAGCCCCAGCATTTT. It specifies CATSASGLDGQPQHF.

This clone was counted only a few times. V gene TRBV11-3 combines with J gene TRBJ2-1; no clear D gene. The CDR3 loop spans 13 amino acids. CDR1 is SGHNT, CDR2 YENEEA, per germline. The V and J ends lost 3 bases and 9 bases respectively, with 12 bases between them. CDR3 sequence: CASSLVVGSEQFF. CDR3 coding DNA: TGTGCCAGCAGCTTGGTGGTGGGCAGTGAGCAGTTCTTC.

The V and J genes are TRBV6-4 and TRBJ1-5, with D tentatively TRBD1 (6 bases). The CDR3 totals 17 residues. CDR1 and CDR2 (germline): MRHNA, SNTAGT. Trimming removed 2 bases at V and 2 bases at J, with 16 bases between. CDR3 in DNA: TGTGCCAGCAGTGACGCTTCGGGGGGCTGGTGCAATCAGCCCCAGCATTTT. This translates into CASSDASGGWCNQPQHF.

The chain uses TRBV6-5 and TRBJ1-1; no clear D. This CDR3 contains 15 residues. Deletions cut 4 bases from V and 0 bases from J, with 12 bases between. The germline CDR1 and CDR2 sequences are MNHEY and SVGAGI. The CDR3 DNA is TGTGCCAGCAGTTCTTACAGAAAACTGAACACTGAAGCTTTCTTT. As protein: CASSSYRKLNTEAFF.

This chain connects TRBV9 to TRBJ1-2; no reliable D call. Deletions cut 0 bases from V and 4 bases from J, with 13 bases between. This CDR3 is 15 amino acids long. CDR1 is SGDLS and CDR2 is YYNGEE in the germline V gene. CDR3 in amino acids: CASSVGSVGGYGYTF. CDR3 in DNA: TGTGCCAGCAGCGTAGGATCCGTGGGAGGCTATGGCTACACCTTC.

The J gene is TRBJ1-2, the V gene TRBV5-1; possible D gene TRBD1, 5 bases. CDR3 length equals 14 residues. V lost 0 bases and J lost 3, with 9 bases in between. The germline V gene encodes CDR1 SGHRS and CDR2 YFSETQ. This chain's CDR3 is CASSLVSGDYGYTF. CDR3 in DNA: TGCGCCAGCAGCTTGGTATCGGGGGACTATGGCTACACCTTC.

The rearrangement uses TRBV5-1 and TRBJ1-1; the match to TRBD1 covers 7 bases. The CDR3 covers 13 residues. Unmatched junction bases numbered 5, after V lost 6 bases and J lost 3 bases. CDR1 is SGHRS and CDR2 is YFSETQ in the germline V gene. CDR3 residues: CASKEGADTEAFF. The CDR3, as DNA: TGCGCCAGCAAAGAGGGGGCAGACACTGAAGCTTTCTTT.

The chain couples TRBV4-2 to TRBJ2-7; 11 bases match TRBD1. CDR1 LGHNA and CDR2 YNFKEQ come from the germline V gene. The junction had 4 bases not matched to a gene; V was cut back by 2 bases and J by 4 bases. The CDR3 extends over 15 amino acids. CDR3 protein: CASSQTGQGGYEQYF. DNA for the CDR3: TGTGCCAGCAGCCAAACGGGACAGGGGGGGTACGAGCAGTACTTC.

The chain recombines TRBV3-1 (or the pseudogene TRBV3-2) with TRBJ2-1; 8 nucleotides line up with TRBD2. The CDR3 runs 15 residues. Germline V gene data show CDR1 as LGHDT and CDR2 as YNNKEL (reference sequence). Trimming took 1 base from V and 9 from J; bases not matched to a gene: 8. The CDR3 protein is CASSQVLAGHAEQFF. The CDR3 coding sequence is TGTGCCAGCAGCCAAGTTTTAGCGGGGCACGCTGAGCAGTTCTTC.

Details on this clone: An end of the junction does not agree with germline; a read error may underlie this. This CDR3 reads CASSQGGYTQYF. The CDR3 DNA reads as TGCGCCAGCAGTCAAGGGGGCTATACGCAGTATTTT. The genes are TRBV4-3 and TRBJ2-3, with 7 bases fitting TRBD1. Per the germline V gene, CDR1 is LGHNA and CDR2 is YSLEER. This CDR3 spans 12 amino acids.

The chain recombines TRBV19 with TRBJ2-5, with TRBD2 as a possible D gene (6 bases). V lost 5 bases, J lost 5 bases, and 9 bases lay in between. Germline V gives CDR1 LNHDA, CDR2 SQIVND (reference sequence). This CDR3 has 12 residues. The CDR3 DNA follows: TGTGCCAGTAGTGGGACTGCGGAGACCCAGTACTTC. Protein product: CASSGTAETQYF.

V is TRBV6-5 and J is TRBJ2-1; 10 nucleotides match TRBD2. The CDR3 has 15 amino acids. Looked up from germline, CDR1 is MNHEY and CDR2 is SVGAGI. J was trimmed by 7 bases and V by 6 bases; bases with no gene match: 9. In DNA form, the CDR3 reads TGTGCCAGCAGGGACGGGACTAGCGTTAGTAATGAGCAGTTCTTC. It yields the protein CASRDGTSVSNEQFF.

The chain carries TRBV15 and TRBJ2-1; 10 positions agree with TRBD2. J lost 7 bases, V lost 2 bases, and 14 bases had no gene match. The CDR3 runs 18 residues. Germline V gene lookup returns CDR1 LNHNV and CDR2 YYDKDF (reference sequence). CDR3 sequence: CATSRPLSGRASGNEQFF. CDR3 nucleotide sequence: TGTGCCACCAGCAGACCGTTAAGCGGGAGGGCCTCGGGGAATGAGCAGTTCTTC.

The chain recombines TRBV18 with TRBJ1-1; 7 bases match TRBD1. The length of the CDR3 is 15 residues. Germline V CDR1 and CDR2: KGHSH, LQKENI. V shed 3 bases, J shed 1 base, and the junction held 5 bases outside the gene matches. The chain's CDR3 is CASSPSDRANTEAFF. CDR3 nucleotides: TGTGCCAGCTCACCCTCCGACAGGGCGAACACTGAAGCTTTCTTT.